A single sample is the source of the 14 T cell receptor beta chains below, sequenced in a study of post-analysis software for immune sequencing data. TCR beta libraries were prepared from cDNA with unique molecular identifiers. TCRdb independently ran MiXCR on the PCR reads; one entry per CDR3 protein. The table records about 160,000 distinct CDR3 sequences, around 34% of them present only once. The sample here was blood, taken after autologous hematopoietic stem cell transplantation. The receptor source for this set is a girl aged 5-17 years with multiple sclerosis.

V and J are TRBV6-4 and TRBJ2-1; D gene unclear. The CDR3 has 15 residues. Germline V lookup: CDR1 MRHNA, CDR2 SNTAGT. The germline V and J ends were trimmed by 2 bases and 6 bases, with 14 bases remaining between them. CDR3 protein: CASSDSSEQSNEQFF. In nucleotides, the CDR3 is TGTGCCAGCAGTGACAGTTCAGAACAGAGCAATGAGCAGTTCTTC.

In the case of this clonotype: The junction departs from germline at one end; a sequencing error may be responsible. The chain joins TRBV5-5 to TRBJ2-3; 7 bases are a match to TRBD1. Germline-derived CDR1 and CDR2 are SGHKS and YYEKEE (reference sequence). The CDR3 covers 14 residues. This CDR3 is CASSLGQGTDSQYF. CDR3 DNA sequence: TGTGCCAGCAGCTTGGGACAGGGCACAGATTCGCAGTATTTT. Variable domain in full (rest from reference TRBV5-5 and TRBJ2-3): DAGVTQSPTHLIKTRGQQVTLRCSPISGHKSVSWYQQVLGQGPQFIFQYYEKEERGRGNFPDRFSARQFPNYSSELNVNALLLGDSALYLCASSLGQGTDSQYFGPGTRLTVL.

This clonotype came up many times. The chain employs TRBV28 and TRBJ2-3; tentative D call: TRBD1 (7 bases). From germline, CDR1 is MDHEN and CDR2 SYDVKM. This CDR3 has 14 residues. With 6 bases removed from V and 1 base from J, the gap between germline ends came to 11 bases. DNA for the CDR3: TGTGCCAGCAGGGGCGGGACAGGCACAGATACGCAGTATTTT. Its translation is CASRGGTGTDTQYF.

This clonotype has a single count. The V call is TRBV10-3, the J call TRBJ2-7, with TRBD2 identical over 8 bases. In germline, CDR1 is ENHRY, CDR2 SYGVKD. V gave up 10 bases and J gave up 7 bases; unmatched junction bases: 18. The CDR3 has 15 amino acids. The CDR3 sequence is CATCSGMTSYNEQYF. In nucleotides, the CDR3 is TGTGCCACCTGTAGCGGGATGACCTCCTACAATGAGCAGTACTTC.

This clonotype has just one count. In DNA form, the CDR3 reads TGTGCCAGCACCAAATCCACGGGACTAGACTACAATGAGCAGTTCTTC. Its protein is CASTKSTGLDYNEQFF. V is TRBV7-8 and J is TRBJ2-1; 8 nucleotides align to TRBD2. This CDR3 region has 16 residues. The V gene's germline CDR1 is SGHVS and CDR2 FQNEAQ. After removal of 7 bases from V and 3 bases from J, the junction contained 11 bases not matched to a gene.

V is TRBV3-1 and J is TRBJ2-7; the D gene is possibly TRBD1 (6 bases). The V gene lost 8 bases and the J gene lost 4 bases, with 12 bases spanning the gap. CDR1 LGHDT and CDR2 YNNKEL come from the germline V gene (reference sequence). The CDR3 is made up of 12 amino acids. The DNA of the CDR3 is TGTGCCAGCGCGGACAGTTTTTACGAGCAGTACTTC. This translates into CASADSFYEQYF.

This clonotype was counted at least ten times. The rearrangement uses TRBV4-2 and TRBJ2-1, with D maybe TRBD2 (5 bases). V was pared by 1 base and J by 6 bases, with 16 bases between. Germline V gene sequence: CDR1 LGHNA, CDR2 YNFKEQ. The CDR3 has 16 residues. The CDR3 nucleotides are TGTGCCAGCAGCCAAGTGGGAATTTTAGGAGGCAATGAGCAGTTCTTC. Amino acids: CASSQVGILGGNEQFF.

This clonotype has just a few counts. The chain joins TRBV27 to TRBJ2-1; D unclear. The CDR3 has 13 amino acids. Germline values: CDR1 MNHEY, CDR2 SMNVEV (reference sequence). V lost 5 bases to trimming and J lost 6 bases, with 11 bases between them. The CDR3 DNA is TGTGCCAGCAGTCATGGACCTGGCAATGAGCAGTTCTTC. Protein: CASSHGPGNEQFF.

This chain uses TRBV5-6 with TRBJ2-1, with D perhaps matching TRBD2 (6 bases). The closer fit of TRBJ2-7 to the DNA end suggests the J call may be wrong. The CDR3 is made up of 15 amino acids. Germline V gene sequence: CDR1 SGHDT, CDR2 YYEEEE. The CDR3 coding sequence is TGTGCCAGCAGCTTGGGGCTAGCGCTCTACAATGAGCAGTACTTC. Amino acids: CASSLGLALYNEQYF.

This clonotype was counted many times. The chain combines TRBV7-2 with TRBJ2-5; 10 nucleotides align to TRBD2. CDR1 and CDR2 (germline): SGHTA, FQGNSA. This CDR3 has 17 residues. With V trimmed by 2 bases and J by 1 base, 7 bases remained unmatched. CDR3 region: CASSLRRLAGVQETQYF. In DNA form, the CDR3 reads TGTGCCAGCAGCTTAAGGCGGCTAGCGGGAGTCCAAGAGACCCAGTACTTC.

The chain links TRBV7-3 to TRBJ2-1, with TRBD2 identical over 10 bases. Looked up from germline, CDR1 is SGHTA and CDR2 is FQGTGA. V shed 5 bases, J shed 9 bases, and the junction held 13 bases outside the gene matches. This CDR3 contains 16 residues. DNA of the CDR3: TGTGCCAGCAGCCGCGACCGGCTAGCGGGAGAAAGTGAGCAGTTCTTC. It codes for CASSRDRLAGESEQFF.

This clonotype was seen at least ten times. This chain uses TRBV11-2 with TRBJ2-5; D ambiguous. The CDR3 runs to 11 residues. With 6 bases removed from V and 1 base from J, the gap between germline ends came to 3 bases. Germline CDR1 is SGHAT and CDR2 is FQNNGV. CDR3 nucleotide sequence: TGTGCCAGCAGTACCCAAGAGACCCAGTACTTC. Protein sequence: CASSTQETQYF.

The chain combines TRBV6-5 with TRBJ1-1; TRBD1 is a possible D gene (5 bases). Germline CDR1 reads MNHEY; CDR2 reads SVGAGI. The CDR3 covers 12 residues. V was trimmed by 2 bases and J by 5 bases, leaving 6 bases between them. CDR3 sequence (DNA): TGTGCCAGCAGTTACGGGGCTACTGAAGCTTTCTTT. Translation: CASSYGATEAFF.

This clonotype has only a few counts. The CDR3 nucleotides read TGCGCCAGCAGCCTGGACTCCACTAGCACAGATACGCAGTATTTT. Encoded protein: CASSLDSTSTDTQYF. The V call is TRBV5-1, the J call TRBJ2-3; possible D gene TRBD2, 5 bases. CDR1 and CDR2 from the germline V gene are SGHRS and YFSETQ. The CDR3 sequence is 15 residues long. Trimming removed 4 bases from V and 0 bases from J, with 12 bases in between. The complete variable domain, with remaining parts taken from reference TRBV5-1 and TRBJ2-3, reads KAGVTQTPRYLIKTRGQQVTLSCSPISGHRSVSWYQQTPGQGLQFLFEYFSETQRNKGNFPGRFSGRQFSNSRSEMNVSTLELGDSALYLCASSLDSTSTDTQYFGPGTRLTVL.